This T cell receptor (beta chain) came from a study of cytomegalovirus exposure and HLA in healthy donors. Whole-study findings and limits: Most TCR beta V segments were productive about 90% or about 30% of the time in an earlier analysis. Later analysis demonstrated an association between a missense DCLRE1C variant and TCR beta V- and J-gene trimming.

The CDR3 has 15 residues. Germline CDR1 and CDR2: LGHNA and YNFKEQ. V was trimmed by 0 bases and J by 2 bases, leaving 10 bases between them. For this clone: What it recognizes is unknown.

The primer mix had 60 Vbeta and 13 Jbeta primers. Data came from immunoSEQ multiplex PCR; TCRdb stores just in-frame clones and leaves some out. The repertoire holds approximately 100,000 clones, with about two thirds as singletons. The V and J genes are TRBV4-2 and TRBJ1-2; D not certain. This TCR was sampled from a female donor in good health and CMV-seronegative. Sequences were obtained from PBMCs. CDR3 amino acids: CASSQDPGENYGYTF. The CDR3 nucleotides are TGTGCCAGCAGCCAAGATCCGGGAGAAAACTATGGCTACACCTTC.